The clone carrying this TCR beta chain was detected ten times or more. Its antigen is unknown. TCRdb redid the calling of the 5' RACE reads with MiXCR, one entry per CDR3 protein. The data hold approximately 680,000 distinct CDR3 sequences, with about 7% observed a single time. This sample was included in a study of identical twins. Study conclusions and caveats: In beta out-of-frame sequences, the excess sharing between twins was weaker. Researchers reported excess low generation probability among twin-shared out-of-frame alpha sequences.

This CDR3 is 14 amino acids long. CDR1 is KGHDR, CDR2 SFDVKD, per germline. With 4 bases clipped from V and 5 bases from J, the junction kept 6 bases outside the gene matches. This same sample was also part of a study on yellow fever vaccine responses in identical twins.

This clonotype was sampled from a woman under 30 in good health. The chain carries TRBV24-1 and TRBJ2-5; 7 bases are a match to TRBD2. The sequenced sample consisted of PBMCs. CDR3 in amino acids: CATSDADGRETQYF. The CDR3 DNA sequence: TGTGCCACCAGTGACGCCGACGGGAGGGAGACCCAGTACTTC.